This TCR beta chain was recovered during a study of T-cell reconstitution after alpha-beta-depleted transplantation in children. The authors prepared the TCRbeta library with unique molecular identifiers. TCRdb reprocessed the PCR reads via MiXCR and lists one record per CDR3 protein. This sample carries 450,000 to 600,000 distinct CDR3 sequences, 32% of them seen once, and the ten largest clones take roughly 2.5%. Per germline, CDR1 KGHDR and CDR2 SFDVKD. V lost 5 bases, J lost 3 bases, and 16 bases lay in between. The CDR3 sequence is 15 residues long. The source was PBMCs from the stem cell graft donor, collected from the stem cell graft. The sequence derives from a human donor who donated a stem cell graft to a child with aplastic anemia. The chain employs TRBV24-1 and TRBJ2-7; D may be TRBD1 (6 bases). The CDR3 nucleotides are TGTGCCACCAGTGCCCCGGGACAACTAAACTACGAGCAGTACTTC. It translates to CATSAPGQLNYEQYF.